This T cell receptor (beta chain) originates from a study of immune cell composition in non-small cell lung cancer. Study findings and constraints: Tumour TCR-beta clonality was not significantly tied to smoking pack-years. Squamous lung tumours showed higher top 10 clone scores and clonality than adenocarcinomas.

On this clone itself: Antigen: not known.

Sequenced by immunoSEQ multiplex PCR; TCRdb stores in-frame clones only, minus some. The table has approximately 3,800 clones, 65% to 85% seen once. CDR3 length: 17 amino acids. V shed 2 bases, J shed 5 bases, and the junction held 8 bases outside the gene matches. Germline V CDR1 and CDR2: LGHNA, YNFKEQ. Material for sequencing was lung tumor tissue. This sequence joins TRBV4-2 and TRBJ2-1; 11 bases align to TRBD2. The origin of this receptor is a human donor with non-small cell lung cancer. The CDR3 reads CASSQNSGGANDNEQFF. CDR3 coding DNA: TGTGCCAGCAGCCAAAATAGCGGGGGGGCCAACGACAATGAGCAGTTCTTC.